Below, 25 T cell receptor beta chains from the same sample are listed, as sequenced in a study of Tregs in tolerant kidney transplant recipients. The table came from immunoSEQ multiplex PCR; TCRdb's copy has only in-frame clones and leaves some out. This table holds 110,000 or so clones, 92% found once. Sample: CD4+ T cells from blood. Receptors originate from a human donor in good health.

The genes are TRBV25-1 and TRBJ2-5, with D maybe TRBD1 (5 bases). This CDR3 comprises 14 residues. CDR1 MGHDK and CDR2 SYGVNS come from the germline V gene. The V and J ends lost 3 bases and 6 bases respectively, with 14 bases between them. This chain's CDR3 is CASSDQGNVKTQYF. DNA for the CDR3: TGTGCCAGCAGTGACCAGGGAAATGTGAAGACCCAGTACTTC.

This clone was counted once. The rearrangement joins TRBV19 to TRBJ1-2; D is uncertain. CDR1 and CDR2 from the germline V gene are LNHDA and SQIVND (reference sequence). CDR3 length: 15 amino acids. V was pared by 1 base and J by 3 bases, with 12 bases between. The CDR3 nucleotides read TGTGCCAGTAGTATAGGGGAGAACAGCTACTATGGCTACACCTTC. Residues: CASSIGENSYYGYTF.

This chain connects TRBV5-6 to TRBJ1-2, with unresolved D. Germline CDR1 SGHDT, CDR2 YYEEEE. CDR3 size: 12 residues. V was shortened by 0 bases and J by 5 bases, with 5 bases between the two germline ends. CDR3 amino acids: CASSLVRYGYTF. For the CDR3, the DNA is TGTGCCAGCAGCTTGGTTCGGTATGGCTACACCTTC.

The chain has TRBV12-5 and TRBJ2-1; 12 bases fit TRBD2. Germline trimming cut 4 bases from V and 10 bases from J; bases unmatched to any gene: 5. There are 14 residues in the CDR3. Germline lookup yields CDR1 LGHNT and CDR2 FRNRAP. CDR3 loop: CASGWRLAGEEQFF. The CDR3 DNA reads as TGTGCTAGTGGTTGGAGACTAGCGGGGGAGGAGCAGTTCTTC.

This chain joins TRBV2 and TRBJ2-3, with D uncertain. Germline-derived CDR1 and CDR2 are SNHLY and FYNNEI. The CDR3 is 14 amino acids. Between the trimmed V and J ends, which lost 5 bases and 0 bases, there was a span of 9 bases. The CDR3 loop is CASSYSASTDTQYF. The CDR3 DNA reads TGTGCCAGCAGTTACTCAGCTAGCACAGATACGCAGTATTTT.

This sequence joins TRBV19 and TRBJ2-5; D is unclear. V was clipped by 5 bases and J by 4 bases, with 11 bases between them. The V gene's germline CDR1 is LNHDA and CDR2 SQIVND (reference sequence). There are 13 residues in the CDR3. CDR3 sequence: CASSPSGPETQYF. Written as DNA, the CDR3 is TGTGCCAGTAGTCCCTCGGGCCCAGAGACCCAGTACTTC.

This chain's CDR3 is CASSYRLGSEAFF. CDR3 sequence (DNA): TGTGCCAGCAGTTACCGTCTCGGGAGTGAAGCTTTCTTT. J is TRBJ1-1 and V is TRBV6-6; D uncertain. The V and J ends lost 2 bases and 7 bases respectively, with 11 bases between them. This CDR3 has 13 amino acids. In germline, CDR1 is MNHNY, CDR2 SVGAGI (reference sequence).

The rearrangement links TRBV2 to TRBJ2-7; no clear D. The CDR3 contains 11 residues. The germline V gene has CDR1 SNHLY and CDR2 FYNNEI. The V end lost 4 bases, the J end lost 8 bases, and 9 bases lay between the germline ends. CDR3 sequence reads: CASSGSGQQYF. The CDR3 DNA reads TGTGCCAGCAGTGGATCCGGTCAGCAGTACTTC.

V gene TRBV4-2 combines with J gene TRBJ1-2, with 10 bases matching TRBD1. The CDR3 is made up of 16 amino acids. V lost 0 bases, J lost 4 bases, and 5 bases stayed unmatched. The germline V gene encodes CDR1 LGHNA and CDR2 YNFKEQ. For the CDR3, the DNA is TGTGCCAGCAGCCAAGAGCTGGGACAGGGGAGCTATGGCTACACCTTC. It yields the protein CASSQELGQGSYGYTF.

The V gene is TRBV4-1, the J gene TRBJ1-5, with 7 nucleotides matching TRBD1. The germline V gene encodes CDR1 MGHRA and CDR2 YSYEKL. The CDR3 totals 16 residues. Germline trimming cut 4 bases from V and 1 base from J; bases unmatched to any gene: 7. The CDR3 nucleotides read TGCGCCAGCAGCCCCGCAGGGGGGCTGAGCAATCAGCCCCAGCATTTT. This encodes CASSPAGGLSNQPQHF.

The genes are TRBV10-1 and TRBJ2-3, with D hard to call. The CDR3 runs to 13 residues. The germline V and J ends were trimmed by 5 bases and 6 bases, with 12 bases remaining between them. Germline V gene data show CDR1 as WNHNN and CDR2 as SYGVQD (reference sequence). The chain's CDR3 is CASSPLTYDTQYF. Written as DNA, the CDR3 is TGCGCCAGCAGTCCCCTAACTTATGATACGCAGTATTTT.

The rearrangement joins TRBV5-1 to TRBJ2-7; D not certain. Trimming took 5 bases from V and 1 from J, leaving 7 bases between them. The CDR3 spans 12 residues. CDR1 is SGHRS, CDR2 YFSETQ, per germline. The CDR3 loop reads CASRDPSYEQYF. The CDR3 DNA sequence: TGCGCCAGCAGAGATCCTTCCTACGAGCAGTACTTC.

The gene calls are TRBV4-2 and TRBJ2-5, with D possibly TRBD1 on 5 matching bases. Germline assignment: CDR1 LGHNA and CDR2 YNFKEQ. Between the trimmed V and J ends, which lost 4 bases and 5 bases, there was a span of 20 bases. The CDR3 is made up of 16 amino acids. CDR3 sequence reads: CASSLNVGAAEETQYF. CDR3 in DNA: TGTGCCAGCAGCCTAAACGTAGGGGCCGCCGAGGAGACCCAGTACTTC.

On this clone itself: The sample carries other DNA sequences with the same CDR3. V is TRBV30 and J is TRBJ2-3, with 7 positions matching TRBD2. Germline loops: CDR1 GTSNPN, CDR2 SVGIG (reference sequence). The CDR3 runs to 13 residues. V shed 1 base, J shed 4 bases, and the junction held 2 bases outside the gene matches. The CDR3 loop reads CAWSGGSADTQYF. The CDR3 DNA reads as TGTGCCTGGAGTGGCGGGAGTGCAGATACGCAGTATTTT.

The rearrangement links TRBV4-2 to TRBJ2-3; possibly TRBD2 for D (6 bases). Looked up from germline, CDR1 is LGHNA and CDR2 is YNFKEQ. This CDR3 has 16 amino acids. V was cut by 6 bases and J by 0 bases, with 16 bases left in between. CDR3 in amino acids: CASSVRGASSTDTQYF. CDR3 DNA sequence: TGTGCCAGCAGTGTGCGCGGGGCTTCTAGCACAGATACGCAGTATTTT.

The V and J genes are TRBV2 and TRBJ1-1; 8 bases are shared with TRBD1. This CDR3 region has 14 residues. With V trimmed by 5 bases and J by 5 bases, 7 bases remained unmatched. Germline loops: CDR1 SNHLY, CDR2 FYNNEI. In DNA form, the CDR3 reads TGTGCCAGCAGTTTTGACAGGGGAAGAACTGAAGCTTTCTTT. It encodes CASSFDRGRTEAFF.

V gene TRBV14 combines with J gene TRBJ2-3; no clear D gene. The CDR3 runs 16 residues. V was shortened by 4 bases and J by 0 bases, with 14 bases between the two germline ends. The germline CDR1 and CDR2 sequences are SGHDN and FVKESK. Here the CDR3 reads CASSPRSHSSTDTQYF. CDR3 sequence (DNA): TGTGCCAGCAGCCCACGGAGTCATTCTAGCACAGATACGCAGTATTTT.

J is TRBJ1-5 and V is TRBV2, with 7 bases that match TRBD1. This CDR3 comprises 14 residues. J gave up 7 bases and V 8 bases, and 11 bases lay outside the gene matches. Germline V lookup: CDR1 SNHLY, CDR2 FYNNEI. Written as DNA, the CDR3 is TGTGCCAGCGCCGGCAGGGGGGCATGGCAGCCCCAGCATTTT. Amino acids: CASAGRGAWQPQHF.

As DNA, the CDR3 is TGCGCCAGCAGCTTCATGACAGGGTACACAGATACGCAGTATTTT. Protein sequence: CASSFMTGYTDTQYF. This chain uses TRBV5-1 with TRBJ2-3; 7 bases agree with TRBD1. The CDR3 spans 15 residues. Germline loops: CDR1 SGHRS, CDR2 YFSETQ. The junction had 5 bases not matched to a gene; V was cut back by 2 bases and J by 2 bases.

This chain links TRBV6-5 with TRBJ1-1; D not certain. Germline assignment: CDR1 MNHEY and CDR2 SVGAGI. Trimming stripped 4 bases from V and 1 base from J, with 7 bases between. The CDR3 extends over 13 amino acids. CDR3 sequence (DNA): TGTGCCAGCAGTTTCATGCAGAACACTGAAGCTTTCTTT. Amino acids: CASSFMQNTEAFF.

This clone was recorded a few times. J is TRBJ1-5 and V is TRBV6-1; no definite D call. V was trimmed by 0 bases and J by 3 bases, leaving 6 bases between them. The CDR3 has 14 residues. CDR1 is MNHNS, CDR2 SASEGT, per germline. For the CDR3, the DNA is TGTGCCAGCAGTGAAGCAGGGTACAATCAGCCCCAGCATTTT. As protein: CASSEAGYNQPQHF.

The chain joins TRBV19 to TRBJ2-1, with TRBD2 identical over 14 bases. Germline V lookup: CDR1 LNHDA, CDR2 SQIVND (reference sequence). The trim removed 8 bases at V and 15 bases at J, leaving 12 bases unmatched. The length of the CDR3 is 14 residues. The CDR3 nucleotides are TGTGCCAGTGATCGCCGGACTAGCGGGAGGCCTGGGTTCTTC. Protein sequence: CASDRRTSGRPGFF.

The gene calls are TRBV11-2 and TRBJ1-5; D ambiguous. With 0 bases removed from V and 6 bases from J, the gap between germline ends came to 6 bases. CDR1 and CDR2 from the germline V gene are SGHAT and FQNNGV. This CDR3 is built from 13 residues. Here the CDR3 reads CASSLEHGQPQHF. The CDR3 bases are TGTGCCAGCAGCTTAGAACACGGTCAGCCCCAGCATTTT.

The V call is TRBV5-4, the J call TRBJ1-3; D unclear. This CDR3 has 13 amino acids. In germline, CDR1 is SGHNT, CDR2 YYREEE (reference sequence). Trimming left V 4 bases short and J 4 bases short, with 9 bases between. The CDR3 is CASSMTTGNTIYF. CDR3 DNA sequence: TGTGCCAGCAGCATGACAACAGGAAACACCATATATTTT.

The V and J genes are TRBV5-1 and TRBJ1-2; D is ambiguous. V lost 0 bases to trimming and J lost 7 bases, with 16 bases between them. Germline CDR1 and CDR2: SGHRS and YFSETQ. The CDR3 loop spans 15 amino acids. The DNA for the CDR3 is TGCGCCAGCAGCTTGGCGCAGAATGGAGACCTTGGCTACACCTTC. Translated, it gives CASSLAQNGDLGYTF. Together with reference TRBV5-1 and TRBJ1-2, the CDR3 gives the full variable domain: KAGVTQTPRYLIKTRGQQVTLSCSPISGHRSVSWYQQTPGQGLQFLFEYFSETQRNKGNFPGRFSGRQFSNSRSEMNVSTLELGDSALYLCASSLAQNGDLGYTFGSGTRLTVV.